Listed below are T cell receptor beta chains from one sample, sequenced in a study of graft-versus-host responses after intestinal transplantation. TCRdb's copy holds only in-frame clones and misses some; the assay was immunoSEQ multiplex PCR. The data hold 20,000 or so clones, with about a third observed a single time. Here the sequenced sample was alloreactive CD8+ T cells from a mixed lymphocyte reaction culture, taken before intestinal transplant. These receptors all stem from a human patient who received an intestinal transplant. Each CDR3 is given with its conserved first and last residue. Fields, in order: clone size, D gene, J gene, V gene, CDR3 DNA, CDR3 protein. D genes are given only for firm matches. Size tells how often a clone was seen (once, few, many) or the class of an expanded clone, and some rows leave it out.

clone size: NA; D gene: NA; J gene: TRBJ1-2; V gene: TRBV7-3; CDR3 DNA: TGTGCCAGCAGCTTAGTTGGCGGTTCGTATGGCTACACCTTC; CDR3 protein: CASSLVGGSYGYTF
clone size: once; D gene: NA; J gene: TRBJ2-2; V gene: TRBV7-9; CDR3 DNA: TGTGCCAGCAGCGGAACGGCTACCGGGGAGCTGTTTTTT; CDR3 protein: CASSGTATGELFF
clone size: medium-sized; D gene: TRBD2; J gene: TRBJ2-7; V gene: TRBV27; CDR3 DNA: TGTGCCAGCAGTTTCGGGGGGAGCTCCTACGAGCAGTACTTC; CDR3 protein: CASSFGGSSYEQYF
clone size: NA; D gene: TRBD1; J gene: TRBJ1-1; V gene: TRBV27; CDR3 DNA: TGTGCCAGCAGTCGCCTGGACAGGTCCTATCAAAACACTGAAGCTTTCTTT; CDR3 protein: CASSRLDRSYQNTEAFF
clone size: few; D gene: NA; J gene: TRBJ2-5; V gene: TRBV10-3; CDR3 DNA: TGTGCCATCAGTGACAGGCACCAAGAGACCCAGTACTTC; CDR3 protein: CAISDRHQETQYF
clone size: few; D gene: NA; J gene: TRBJ1-5; V gene: TRBV13; CDR3 DNA: TGTGCCAGCAGCTTAGGGGGAATTCGGAATCAGCCCCAGCATTTT; CDR3 protein: CASSLGGIRNQPQHF
clone size: NA; D gene: TRBD1; J gene: TRBJ2-7; V gene: TRBV10-1; CDR3 DNA: TGCGCCAGCAGCGCACCGGACAGGTCCTACGAGCAGTACTTC; CDR3 protein: CASSAPDRSYEQYF
clone size: NA; D gene: NA; J gene: TRBJ2-2; V gene: TRBV2; CDR3 DNA: TGTGCCAGCAGTGTATGGAGACAGGAAACAAACACCGGGGAGCTGTTTTTT; CDR3 protein: CASSVWRQETNTGELFF
clone size: NA; D gene: TRBD2; J gene: TRBJ2-7; V gene: TRBV29-1; CDR3 DNA: TGCAGCGCTGCGGGAGATGGGTCCTACGAGCAGTACTTC; CDR3 protein: CSAAGDGSYEQYF
clone size: few; D gene: NA; J gene: TRBJ2-2; V gene: TRBV9; CDR3 DNA: TGTGCCAGCAGCCTCTATCCCTCCGGGGAGCTGTTTTTT; CDR3 protein: CASSLYPSGELFF
clone size: NA; D gene: NA; J gene: TRBJ2-3; V gene: TRBV27; CDR3 DNA: TGTGCCAGCAGTACCTTCCCGTCTAGCACAGATACGCAGTATTTT; CDR3 protein: CASSTFPSSTDTQYF
clone size: few; D gene: TRBD2; J gene: TRBJ2-7; V gene: TRBV4-1; CDR3 DNA: TGCGCCAGCAGCCAAGTTGGCGGGAGCTCCTACGAGCAGTACTTC; CDR3 protein: CASSQVGGSSYEQYF
clone size: few; D gene: NA; J gene: TRBJ1-6; V gene: TRBV18; CDR3 DNA: TGTGCCAGCGGGAGCCGGGGGGATTCACCCCTCCACTTT; CDR3 protein: CASGSRGDSPLHF
clone size: few; D gene: NA; J gene: TRBJ2-3; V gene: TRBV6-5; CDR3 DNA: TGTGCCAGCAGTTACTCGCCTAGACATACGCAGTATTTT; CDR3 protein: CASSYSPRHTQYF
clone size: NA; D gene: NA; J gene: TRBJ1-1; V gene: TRBV6-5; CDR3 DNA: TGTGCCAGCAGTAACGACGAGAACACTGAAGCTTTCTTT; CDR3 protein: CASSNDENTEAFF
clone size: NA; D gene: NA; J gene: TRBJ2-7; V gene: TRBV13; CDR3 DNA: TGTGCCAGCAGCCCTCCTAACTCCTACGAGCAGTACTTC; CDR3 protein: CASSPPNSYEQYF
clone size: NA; D gene: TRBD2; J gene: TRBJ2-7; V gene: TRBV29-1; CDR3 DNA: TGCAGCGTTTGGGGAGGGGACTCCTACGAGCAGTACTTC; CDR3 protein: CSVWGGDSYEQYF
clone size: medium-sized; D gene: TRBD2; J gene: TRBJ2-7; V gene: TRBV5-1; CDR3 DNA: TGCGCCAGCAGCTTGGAGGTCGCTAGCGGGTACGAGCAGTACTTC; CDR3 protein: CASSLEVASGYEQYF
clone size: few; D gene: NA; J gene: TRBJ2-1; V gene: TRBV5-8; CDR3 DNA: TGTGCCAGCAGCTTGGAAATCCGGGACACCTACAATGAGCAGTTCTTC; CDR3 protein: CASSLEIRDTYNEQFF
clone size: few; D gene: NA; J gene: TRBJ2-7; V gene: TRBV7-2; CDR3 DNA: TGTGCCAGCAGCCCTGGGTCAACCTACGAGCAGTACTTC; CDR3 protein: CASSPGSTYEQYF
clone size: NA; D gene: NA; J gene: TRBJ2-7; V gene: TRBV6-1; CDR3 DNA: TGTGCCAGCAGTCCATTCACTACGGGGAGCTACGAGCAGTACTTC; CDR3 protein: CASSPFTTGSYEQYF
clone size: NA; D gene: NA; J gene: TRBJ2-1; V gene: TRBV11-2; CDR3 DNA: TGTGCCAGCAGCTTCATCAATGAGCAGTTCTTC; CDR3 protein: CASSFINEQFF
clone size: few; D gene: TRBD2; J gene: TRBJ2-1; V gene: TRBV5-3; CDR3 DNA: TGTGCCAGAAGCTTGAAACTAGCGGATTACAATGAGCAGTTCTTC; CDR3 protein: CARSLKLADYNEQFF
clone size: NA; D gene: NA; J gene: TRBJ2-1; V gene: TRBV2; CDR3 DNA: TGTGCCAGCAGTGTCACCCACTCGTTGAACAATGAGCAGTTCTTC; CDR3 protein: CASSVTHSLNNEQFF
clone size: NA; D gene: NA; J gene: TRBJ1-2; V gene: TRBV9; CDR3 DNA: TGTGCCAGCAGCGTATCGGCTGGGGATGGCTACACCTTC; CDR3 protein: CASSVSAGDGYTF
clone size: NA; D gene: NA; J gene: TRBJ2-7; V gene: TRBV27; CDR3 DNA: TGTGCCAGCAGTTTCGGCGGACCCTTCTACGAGCAGTACTTC; CDR3 protein: CASSFGGPFYEQYF
clone size: NA; D gene: NA; J gene: TRBJ1-6; V gene: TRBV7-6; CDR3 DNA: TGTGCCAGCAGTCACACAGGACGCGATTCACCCCTCCACTTT; CDR3 protein: CASSHTGRDSPLHF
clone size: few; D gene: NA; J gene: TRBJ1-1; V gene: TRBV4-1; CDR3 DNA: TGCGCCAGCAGCCTGGGTTGGGGCACTGAAGCTTTCTTT; CDR3 protein: CASSLGWGTEAFF
clone size: NA; D gene: NA; J gene: TRBJ1-4; V gene: TRBV7-9; CDR3 DNA: TGTGCCAGCAGCTTAGGGCCGGCTAATGAAAAACTGTTTTTT; CDR3 protein: CASSLGPANEKLFF
clone size: NA; D gene: TRBD2; J gene: TRBJ2-3; V gene: TRBV6-1; CDR3 DNA: TGTGCCAGCACCCCGACTAGCGGGGACACAGATACGCAGTATTTT; CDR3 protein: CASTPTSGDTDTQYF
clone size: NA; D gene: NA; J gene: TRBJ2-1; V gene: TRBV27; CDR3 DNA: TGTGCCAGCAGTTTGACGGGTGGATACAATGAGCAGTTCTTC; CDR3 protein: CASSLTGGYNEQFF
clone size: NA; D gene: TRBD1; J gene: TRBJ2-7; V gene: TRBV27; CDR3 DNA: TGTGCCAGCAGTCTAGGGGACAGACTCTACGAGCAGTACTTC; CDR3 protein: CASSLGDRLYEQYF
clone size: medium-sized; D gene: NA; J gene: TRBJ1-2; V gene: TRBV7-2; CDR3 DNA: TGTGCCAGCAGCTTAGTTGGCGGTTCGTATGGCTACACCTTC; CDR3 protein: CASSLVGGSYGYTF
clone size: once; D gene: TRBD2; J gene: TRBJ2-5; V gene: TRBV2; CDR3 DNA: TGTGCCAGCAGTGAGGGGACTAGCGGGGGAGAGACCCAGTACTTC; CDR3 protein: CASSEGTSGGETQYF
clone size: few; D gene: TRBD2; J gene: TRBJ2-1; V gene: TRBV6-1; CDR3 DNA: TGTGCCAGCAGTCCTCTAGCGGGGGGAAACAATGAGCAGTTCTTC; CDR3 protein: CASSPLAGGNNEQFF
clone size: few; D gene: NA; J gene: TRBJ2-7; V gene: TRBV27; CDR3 DNA: TGTGCCAGCAGTCTGACGGGGTCTGGGACCTACGAGCAGTACTTC; CDR3 protein: CASSLTGSGTYEQYF
clone size: NA; D gene: NA; J gene: TRBJ1-2; V gene: TRBV7-2; CDR3 DNA: TGTGCCAGCACCCCATCCTACGGGACGGCAAATGGCTACACCTTC; CDR3 protein: CASTPSYGTANGYTF
clone size: few; D gene: TRBD1; J gene: TRBJ2-3; V gene: TRBV19; CDR3 DNA: TGTGCCAGTAGTACGGGACAGGGAGGCACAGATACGCAGTATTTT; CDR3 protein: CASSTGQGGTDTQYF
clone size: NA; D gene: TRBD2; J gene: TRBJ2-7; V gene: TRBV27; CDR3 DNA: TGTGCCAGCAGTCTTTTACTAGCGGGGGGGCCGGGAGAGCAGTACTTC; CDR3 protein: CASSLLLAGGPGEQYF
clone size: few; D gene: NA; J gene: TRBJ1-1; V gene: TRBV4-3; CDR3 DNA: TGCGCCAGCAGCTCCTTCGCGGATGGAACTGAAGCTTTCTTT; CDR3 protein: CASSSFADGTEAFF
clone size: NA; D gene: TRBD1; J gene: TRBJ1-1; V gene: TRBV9; CDR3 DNA: TGTGCCAGCAGCAGCGGGACAGGGGTTTTCACTGAAGCTTTCTTT; CDR3 protein: CASSSGTGVFTEAFF
clone size: NA; D gene: NA; J gene: TRBJ2-7; V gene: TRBV6-5; CDR3 DNA: TGTGCCAGCAGTCCCCGTGGTGGATTCGAGCAGTACTTC; CDR3 protein: CASSPRGGFEQYF
clone size: NA; D gene: TRBD1; J gene: TRBJ2-7; V gene: TRBV19; CDR3 DNA: TGTGCCAGTAGTCGACAGGGGGCGGACGAGCAGTACTTC; CDR3 protein: CASSRQGADEQYF
clone size: few; D gene: NA; J gene: TRBJ1-5; V gene: TRBV6-9; CDR3 DNA: TGTGCCAGCAGTTGGAGGATAGAGCAGCCCCAGCATTTT; CDR3 protein: CASSWRIEQPQHF
clone size: NA; D gene: NA; J gene: TRBJ2-1; V gene: TRBV6-5; CDR3 DNA: TGTGCCAGCAGTAAAAAGGACAGATACAATGAGCAGTTCTTC; CDR3 protein: CASSKKDRYNEQFF
clone size: NA; D gene: NA; J gene: TRBJ1-3; V gene: TRBV9; CDR3 DNA: TGTGCCAGCAGCGGGGCGGGGGGCTCTGGAAACACCATATATTTT; CDR3 protein: CASSGAGGSGNTIYF
clone size: few; D gene: NA; J gene: TRBJ2-7; V gene: TRBV10-3; CDR3 DNA: TGTGCCATCAGTCCAGGGGCCGAGTACGAGCAGTACTTC; CDR3 protein: CAISPGAEYEQYF
clone size: few; D gene: TRBD2; J gene: TRBJ2-1; V gene: TRBV30; CDR3 DNA: TGTGCCTGGAGTACGGCTAGCGGGAGAGATGAGCAGTTCTTC; CDR3 protein: CAWSTASGRDEQFF
clone size: medium-sized; D gene: TRBD1; J gene: TRBJ2-3; V gene: TRBV7-9; CDR3 DNA: TGTGCCAGCGAGGGACAGGGGCGTACACCGCAGTATTTT; CDR3 protein: CASEGQGRTPQYF
clone size: NA; D gene: NA; J gene: TRBJ2-5; V gene: TRBV4-1; CDR3 DNA: TGCGCCAGCAGCCAAGATTGGACAGTCACAGAGACCCAGTACTTC; CDR3 protein: CASSQDWTVTETQYF
clone size: NA; D gene: NA; J gene: TRBJ2-7; V gene: TRBV6-5; CDR3 DNA: TGTGCCAGCAGTTTCGAGGGTAGCGGAAACTACGAGCAGTACTTC; CDR3 protein: CASSFEGSGNYEQYF
clone size: NA; D gene: TRBD2; J gene: TRBJ2-3; V gene: TRBV5-4; CDR3 DNA: TGTGCCAGCAGCTTGGTGCCACCTAGCGGGGGCCCAGATACGCAGTATTTT; CDR3 protein: CASSLVPPSGGPDTQYF
clone size: few; D gene: NA; J gene: TRBJ2-3; V gene: TRBV6-5; CDR3 DNA: TGTGCCAGCGTCGGGGGTACGCCAGATACGCAGTATTTT; CDR3 protein: CASVGGTPDTQYF